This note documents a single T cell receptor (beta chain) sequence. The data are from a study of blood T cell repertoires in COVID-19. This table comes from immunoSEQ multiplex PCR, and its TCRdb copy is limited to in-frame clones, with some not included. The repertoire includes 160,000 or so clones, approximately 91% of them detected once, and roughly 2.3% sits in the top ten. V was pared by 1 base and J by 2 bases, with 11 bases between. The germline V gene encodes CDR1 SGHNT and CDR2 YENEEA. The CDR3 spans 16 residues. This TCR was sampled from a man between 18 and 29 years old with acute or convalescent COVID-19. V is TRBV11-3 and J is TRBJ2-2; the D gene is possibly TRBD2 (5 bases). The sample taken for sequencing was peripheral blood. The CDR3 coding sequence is TGTGCCAGCAGCTTAGGGGGAGCCTTTAACACCGGGGAGCTGTTTTTT. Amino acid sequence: CASSLGGAFNTGELFF.